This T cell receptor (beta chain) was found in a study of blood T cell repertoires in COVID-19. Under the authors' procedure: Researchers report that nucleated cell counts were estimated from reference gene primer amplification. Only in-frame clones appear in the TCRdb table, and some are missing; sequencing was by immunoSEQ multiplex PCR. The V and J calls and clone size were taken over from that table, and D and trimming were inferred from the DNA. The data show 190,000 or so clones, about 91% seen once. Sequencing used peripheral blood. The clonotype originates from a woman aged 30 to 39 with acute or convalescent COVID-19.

CDR3 in DNA: TGTGCCACCGAAACAGGGCTCGGGGAGACCCAGTACTTC. It specifies CATETGLGETQYF. The chain carries TRBV24-1 and TRBJ2-5; possibly TRBD1 for D (6 bases). CDR3 length: 13 residues. Per germline, CDR1 KGHDR and CDR2 SFDVKD. V was cut by 9 bases and J by 5 bases, with 15 bases left in between.